This passage covers 26 T cell receptor beta chains from one sample sequenced in a study of blood T cell repertoires in COVID-19. This table comes from immunoSEQ multiplex PCR, and its TCRdb copy is limited to in-frame clones, with some not included. The sample lists fewer than 85,000 clones; about four fifths were seen once. The sequenced material came from peripheral blood. These TCRs come from a woman at least 80 years old with active or convalescent COVID-19.

The V call is TRBV5-1, the J call TRBJ2-1; 7 positions match TRBD1. Germline assignment: CDR1 SGHRS and CDR2 YFSETQ. This CDR3 has 13 amino acids. V trimming: 1 base; J trimming: 9 bases; junction bases outside the gene matches: 4. Here the CDR3 reads CASSLTGVGEQFF. The CDR3 nucleotides are TGCGCCAGCAGCTTGACAGGGGTCGGTGAGCAGTTCTTC.

This clone was recorded only once. The chain has TRBV3-1 (or the pseudogene TRBV3-2) and TRBJ2-7, with 12 bases identical to TRBD2. This CDR3 is 17 amino acids long. V trimming: 3 bases; J trimming: 4 bases; junction bases outside the gene matches: 10. The germline CDR1 and CDR2 sequences are LGHDT and YNNKEL (reference sequence). The CDR3 bases are TGTGCCAGCAGCCAGAGAAAGACTAGCGGGGGTGCTTACGAGCAGTACTTC. This encodes CASSQRKTSGGAYEQYF.

The chain has TRBV30 and TRBJ1-6, with 8 positions matching TRBD1. V dropped 4 bases and J dropped 13; count of bases not matched to a gene: 12. The germline CDR1 and CDR2 sequences are GTSNPN and SVGIG (reference sequence). The CDR3 loop spans 14 amino acids. Written as DNA, the CDR3 is TGTGCCTGGAACCAGGACAGGGTCTCGGGTCCCCTCCACTTT. Translated, it gives CAWNQDRVSGPLHF.

The chain links TRBV2 to TRBJ2-2, with D tentatively TRBD1 (5 bases). CDR1 is SNHLY, CDR2 FYNNEI, per germline. V was pared by 7 bases and J by 4 bases, with 10 bases between. The CDR3 sequence is 13 residues long. The CDR3 spells CASTSDSTGELFF. For the CDR3, the DNA is TGTGCCAGCACCTCAGACAGCACCGGGGAGCTGTTTTTT.

This sequence joins TRBV6-6 and TRBJ2-7, with 8 bases identical to TRBD2. The CDR3 length is 18 residues. The ends lost 5 bases at V and 2 bases at J; junction bases unmatched: 17. CDR1 is MNHNY and CDR2 is SVGAGI in the germline V gene (reference sequence). CDR3 region: CASSPVDLRAGETYEQYF. The CDR3 DNA sequence: TGTGCCAGCAGTCCCGTTGACCTGAGAGCGGGGGAGACCTACGAGCAGTACTTC.

CDR3 protein: CASSQEAGEGTEAFF. CDR3 in DNA: TGCGCCAGCAGCCAAGAGGCGGGCGAAGGGACTGAAGCTTTCTTT. The chain carries TRBV4-3 and TRBJ1-1; D call uncertain. The V end lost 0 bases, the J end lost 5 bases, and 13 bases lay between the germline ends. This CDR3 spans 15 amino acids. Germline assignment: CDR1 LGHNA and CDR2 YSLEER.

The V gene is TRBV7-2, the J gene TRBJ2-7; unclear D gene. The length of the CDR3 is 17 residues. Trimming stripped 3 bases from V and 2 bases from J, with 20 bases between. Germline-derived CDR1 and CDR2 are SGHTA and FQGNSA. CDR3 sequence reads: CASSLAYGQLPTYEQYF. In DNA form, the CDR3 reads TGTGCCAGCAGCTTGGCATATGGGCAGTTACCTACCTACGAGCAGTACTTC. The entire variable domain, with the rest obtained from reference TRBV7-2 and TRBJ2-7, is as follows: GAGVSQSPSNKVTEKGKDVELRCDPISGHTALYWYRQSLGQGLEFLIYFQGNSAPDKSGLPSDRFSAERTGGSVSTLTIQRTQQEDSAVYLCASSLAYGQLPTYEQYFGPGTRLTVT.

The J gene is TRBJ2-2, the V gene TRBV6-1, with D maybe TRBD1 (5 bases). Per germline, CDR1 MNHNS and CDR2 SASEGT. The length of the CDR3 is 14 residues. Trimming cost V 2 bases and J 1 base, with 5 bases left between them. The CDR3 loop is CASSETGNTGELFF. In DNA form, the CDR3 reads TGTGCCAGCAGTGAAACAGGGAACACCGGGGAGCTGTTTTTT.

The chain carries TRBV7-2 and TRBJ2-1; no firm D call. The CDR3 is made up of 13 amino acids. V lost 2 bases, J lost 7 bases, and 9 bases lay in between. Germline V gene data show CDR1 as SGHTA and CDR2 as FQGNSA. Here the CDR3 DNA reads TGTGCCAGCAGCTTAATATTCGGGAATGAGCAGTTCTTC. Residues: CASSLIFGNEQFF.

The rearrangement links TRBV7-2 to TRBJ1-5; the D gene is possibly TRBD1 (5 bases). This CDR3 region has 15 residues. Between the trimmed V and J ends, which lost 7 bases and 7 bases, there was a span of 20 bases. The germline CDR1 and CDR2 sequences are SGHTA and FQGNSA. CDR3 bases: TGTGCCAGCAATTCCAGGGTTGGGGCAGGACAGCCCCAGCATTTT. Protein: CASNSRVGAGQPQHF.

This clone was picked up a small number of times. V gene TRBV7-9 combines with J gene TRBJ1-5; TRBD1 agrees at 10 bases. Germline assignment: CDR1 SEHNR and CDR2 FQNEAQ (reference sequence). The CDR3 is 18 amino acids. J gave up 2 bases and V 1 base, and 8 bases lay outside the gene matches. The CDR3 bases are TGTGCCAGCAGCTTAGTGACAGGGGGCCCGGCCCGCAATCAGCCCCAGCATTTT. Residues: CASSLVTGGPARNQPQHF.

This chain uses TRBV30 with TRBJ1-1, with D tentatively TRBD1 (6 bases). CDR3 length: 12 residues. V was pared by 4 bases and J by 2 bases, with 8 bases between. Per the germline V gene, CDR1 is GTSNPN and CDR2 is SVGIG (reference sequence). Written as DNA, the CDR3 is TGTGCCTGGATGGACAGAAACACTGAAGCTTTCTTT. Translated: CAWMDRNTEAFF.

This clone turned up a few times. This rearrangement joins TRBV18 to TRBJ2-5; 7 positions agree with TRBD1. The CDR3 is made up of 14 amino acids. With V trimmed by 2 bases and J by 4 bases, 4 bases remained unmatched. CDR1 and CDR2 from the germline V gene are KGHSH and LQKENI. The CDR3, as DNA: TGTGCCAGCTCACCAGCAGGGGGTGGAGAGACCCAGTACTTC. Its translation is CASSPAGGGETQYF. Complete variable domain (other parts from reference TRBV18 and TRBJ2-5): NAGVMQNPRHLVRRRGQEARLRCSPMKGHSHVYWYRQLPEEGLKFMVYLQKENIIDESGMPKERFSAEFPKEGPSILRIQQVVRGDSAAYFCASSPAGGGETQYFGPGTRLLVL.

This clone came up once. The V gene is TRBV5-1, the J gene TRBJ2-7; 7 bases fit TRBD1. Germline lookup yields CDR1 SGHRS and CDR2 YFSETQ. The CDR3 is 13 residues long. V gave up 0 bases and J gave up 6 bases; unmatched junction bases: 3. The CDR3 reads CASSLESGGEQYF. DNA of the CDR3: TGCGCCAGCAGCTTGGAGTCAGGGGGCGAGCAGTACTTC.

The chain links TRBV27 to TRBJ2-3; D remains ambiguous. V was shortened by 0 bases and J by 4 bases, with 8 bases between the two germline ends. The CDR3 covers 14 residues. Germline V CDR1 and CDR2: MNHEY, SMNVEV (reference sequence). Written as DNA, the CDR3 is TGTGCCAGCAGTTTATCTTATGGAGCAGATACGCAGTATTTT. Translating it yields CASSLSYGADTQYF.

The sample holds one count of this clone. The chain has TRBV28 and TRBJ1-5; D is undetermined. Trimming took 6 bases from V and 5 from J, leaving 14 bases between them. The CDR3 has 14 amino acids. The V gene's germline CDR1 is MDHEN and CDR2 SYDVKM. In DNA, the CDR3 is TGTGCCAGCAGCTGGGGAGGGCGAGATCAGCCCCAGCATTTT. Protein: CASSWGGRDQPQHF.

Here the CDR3 DNA reads TGTGCCAGCAGCCTTGACAGGGGTGAAGCCGGGGAGCTGTTTTTT. This encodes CASSLDRGEAGELFF. This chain joins TRBV13 and TRBJ2-2; TRBD1 matches 8 bases. CDR3 size: 15 residues. Germline V gene sequence: CDR1 PRHDT, CDR2 FYEKMQ (reference sequence). The V gene end was trimmed by 5 bases and the J gene end by 6 bases; junction bases not matched to a gene: 8.

V gene TRBV19 combines with J gene TRBJ2-1; 8 nucleotides agree with TRBD2. Germline assignment: CDR1 LNHDA and CDR2 SQIVND (reference sequence). CDR3 length equals 15 residues. The ends lost 5 bases at V and 5 bases at J; junction bases unmatched: 8. The CDR3: CASSREGLANNEQFF. The DNA for the CDR3 is TGTGCCAGTAGTCGGGAGGGGCTAGCCAACAATGAGCAGTTCTTC.

The chain couples TRBV27 to TRBJ1-6, with 8 bases matching TRBD1. This CDR3 contains 18 residues. Germline CDR1 is MNHEY and CDR2 is SMNVEV (reference sequence). Trimming removed 2 bases from V and 7 bases from J; junction bases left unmatched: 13. The CDR3 here is CASSLLPLSRDRNSPLHF. CDR3 bases: TGTGCCAGCAGTTTACTGCCACTTAGTAGGGACAGGAATTCACCCCTCCACTTT.

This chain joins TRBV28 and TRBJ1-4; the D gene is possibly TRBD1 (5 bases). Germline CDR1 and CDR2: MDHEN and SYDVKM. V was trimmed by 6 bases and J by 4 bases, leaving 27 bases between them. The CDR3 runs 19 residues. The DNA of the CDR3 is TGTGCCAGCAGCTTACCCATAGACAGCGTGGCAGGCTTTAATGAAAAACTGTTTTTT. Translation gives CASSLPIDSVAGFNEKLFF. Drawing the rest from reference TRBV28 and TRBJ1-4, the complete variable domain is DVKVTQSSRYLVKRTGEKVFLECVQDMDHENMFWYRQDPGLGLRLIYFSYDVKMKEKGDIPEGYSVSREKKERFSLILESASTNQTSMYLCASSLPIDSVAGFNEKLFFGSGTQLSVL.

The rearrangement links TRBV28 to TRBJ2-7; 7 positions match TRBD2. J was trimmed by 4 bases and V by 10 bases; bases with no gene match: 10. The CDR3 has 13 amino acids. Germline-derived CDR1 and CDR2 are MDHEN and SYDVKM. The CDR3 reads CATERGGRYEQYF. The CDR3, as DNA: TGTGCCACGGAGAGGGGCGGGAGATACGAGCAGTACTTC.

The chain has TRBV3-1 (or the pseudogene TRBV3-2) and TRBJ2-5; D perhaps matches TRBD1 (6 bases). Germline V gene data show CDR1 as LGHDT and CDR2 as YNNKEL (reference sequence). The CDR3 loop spans 14 amino acids. Trimming left V 1 base short and J 4 bases short, with 10 bases between. This CDR3 is CASSQVGRGETQYF. In DNA form, the CDR3 reads TGTGCCAGCAGCCAAGTAGGCAGGGGAGAGACCCAGTACTTC.

The genes are TRBV30 and TRBJ1-2; 7 nucleotides line up with TRBD1. CDR3 length: 13 residues. With 0 bases clipped from V and 5 bases from J, the junction kept 3 bases outside the gene matches. Germline V CDR1 and CDR2: GTSNPN, SVGIG (reference sequence). The CDR3: CAWSVGGLYGYTF. In nucleotides, the CDR3 is TGTGCCTGGAGTGTAGGGGGCCTGTATGGCTACACCTTC. Filled out from reference TRBV30 and TRBJ1-2, the complete variable domain reads SQTIHQWPATLVQPVGSPLSLECTVEGTSNPNLYWYRQAAGRGLQLLFYSVGIGQISSEVPQNLSASRPQDRQFILSSKKLLLSDSGFYLCAWSVGGLYGYTFGSGTRLTVV.

The rearrangement links TRBV27 to TRBJ1-1; D not certain. V lost 2 bases and J lost 5, with 12 bases in between. Germline-derived CDR1 and CDR2 are MNHEY and SMNVEV (reference sequence). This CDR3 has 14 residues. The CDR3 nucleotides are TGTGCCAGCAGTTTAAACGGGATCGAGACTGAAGCTTTCTTT. This translates into CASSLNGIETEAFF.

The rearrangement links TRBV28 to TRBJ1-2, with 8 bases aligning to TRBD1. V lost 5 bases, J lost 8 bases, and 10 bases stayed unmatched. The CDR3 contains 14 residues. Germline V gives CDR1 MDHEN, CDR2 SYDVKM. Written as DNA, the CDR3 is TGTGCCAGCAGTGTCATCGGGACAGGCGGGGGCTACACCTTC. Protein product: CASSVIGTGGGYTF.

This clone was detected a few times. This rearrangement joins TRBV6-5 to TRBJ1-2; a possible D gene is TRBD1 (6 bases). This CDR3 has 14 residues. V was cut by 7 bases and J by 5 bases, with 17 bases left in between. Germline loops: CDR1 MNHEY, CDR2 SVGAGI. The CDR3 reads CASTIQGQGYGYTF. CDR3 sequence (DNA): TGTGCCAGCACCATCCAGGGACAAGGTTATGGCTACACCTTC.